Included here is one T cell receptor (beta chain) sequence, with context. The data belong to a study of T cells after yellow fever vaccination. TCRdb re-derived calls from the 5' RACE reads in MiXCR, one entry per CDR3 protein. The sample records over 300,000 distinct CDR3 sequences, roughly 4.3% being singletons. Trimming took 7 bases from V and 6 from J, leaving 12 bases between them. The CDR3 consists of 12 residues. Germline lookup yields CDR1 MNHEY and CDR2 SMNVEV (reference sequence). This TCR came from a man between 18 and 35 years old who received the YFV17D yellow fever vaccine. The chain recombines TRBV27 with TRBJ1-1; no definite D call. The source material was PBMCs, sampled 5 days after the yellow fever booster vaccination. The CDR3 nucleotides read TGTGCCAGCATCGCCACGGGGTCTGAAGCTTTCTTT. It yields the protein CASIATGSEAFF.